This note documents a single TCR beta chain sequence. The antigen is not known. The same CDR3 can be traced to other DNA sequences in this sample. The data were obtained in a study of cytomegalovirus exposure and HLA in healthy donors. Study overall: There were roughly 80 million unique TCRs (from HLA-typed donors) in an early data release.

V lost 3 bases and J lost 8; bases outside the gene matches: 13. This CDR3 is 15 amino acids long. CDR1 SGHTS and CDR2 YDEGEE come from the germline V gene. Both 60 Vbeta primers and 13 Jbeta primers went into the PCR. Clones were read by immunoSEQ multiplex PCR, and TCRdb kept only the in-frame ones, dropping some. The table has around 110,000 clones, about 10% seen once; the top ten hold 3%. Study-level findings and limits: Through in vitro validation, three CMV-associated chains were shown to be specific for CMV antigens. In a later analysis, TCR beta V- and J-gene trimming showed a link to a missense DCLRE1C variant.

The TCR sequence derives from a man aged 30 to 39 in good health and CMV-seronegative. The chain is built from TRBV5-8 and TRBJ1-2; 7 nucleotides align to TRBD1. The sequencing sample was made of PBMCs. The CDR3 protein is CASSSRQGVERGYTF. For the CDR3, the DNA is TGTGCCAGCAGCTCCCGACAGGGAGTAGAACGGGGCTACACCTTC.